The 21 T cell receptor beta chains in this list originate from one sample, sequenced in a study of T-cell reconstitution after alpha-beta-depleted transplantation in children. TCRbeta library preparation incorporated unique molecular identifiers. TCRdb redid the calling of the PCR reads with MiXCR, one entry per CDR3 protein. The repertoire holds 330,000 or so distinct CDR3 sequences, around a tenth seen once, with 2% to 3% in the top ten. This specimen was PBMCs from the stem cell graft donor, taken from the stem cell graft. The source is a human donor who donated a stem cell graft to a child with acute lymphoblastic leukemia.

This sequence joins TRBV7-9 and TRBJ2-1; no clear D. The CDR3 spans 14 residues. CDR1 SEHNR and CDR2 FQNEAQ come from the germline V gene (reference sequence). Between the trimmed V and J ends, which lost 1 base and 8 bases, there was a span of 12 bases. The CDR3 nucleotides are TGTGCCAGCAGCTTAGTTATACCCGGCCATGAGCAGTTCTTC. This sequence encodes CASSLVIPGHEQFF.

This clonotype was counted a few times. The CDR3 DNA sequence: TGTGCCAGCAGTCCCCGGGACGGCTCCCCTCGCACAGATACGCAGTATTTT. This gives the protein CASSPRDGSPRTDTQYF. The chain combines TRBV6-2 or TRBV6-3 with TRBJ2-3, with D perhaps TRBD1 or TRBD2 (5 bases each). V lost 5 bases, J lost 1 base, and 19 bases lay in between. There are 17 residues in the CDR3. Per germline, CDR1 MNHEY and CDR2 SVGEGT.

This clonotype has at least ten counts. The chain has TRBV10-3 and TRBJ2-1; D gene unclear. The V gene lost 0 bases and the J gene lost 0 bases, with 12 bases spanning the gap. Per germline, CDR1 ENHRY and CDR2 SYGVKD. The CDR3 spans 17 residues. CDR3: CAISESTDSYSYNEQFF. CDR3 coding DNA: TGTGCCATCAGTGAGTCCACGGATAGTTACTCCTACAATGAGCAGTTCTTC.

The chain carries TRBV29-1 and TRBJ2-3, with 8 bases lining up with TRBD2. Germline values: CDR1 SQVTM, CDR2 ANQGSEA. The length of the CDR3 is 13 residues. Trimming cost V 7 bases and J 4 bases; bases outside gene matches: 7. DNA of the CDR3: TGCAGCGCTCGGACTAGCTCCGCAGATACGCAGTATTTT. It encodes CSARTSSADTQYF.

Ten or more counts support this clonotype. This chain joins TRBV9 and TRBJ2-7; 11 bases are shared with TRBD2. V gave up 5 bases and J gave up 0 bases; unmatched junction bases: 7. The CDR3 consists of 16 residues. The germline gives CDR1 SGDLS, CDR2 YYNGEE. In DNA, the CDR3 is TGTGCCAGCAGTCCGGGACTAGCGGTAATCTCCTACGAGCAGTACTTC. Translated, it gives CASSPGLAVISYEQYF.

This clonotype appeared a few times. V is TRBV27 and J is TRBJ2-7, with unresolved D. The germline V gene has CDR1 MNHEY and CDR2 SMNVEV (reference sequence). Deletions cut 4 bases from V and 3 bases from J, with 19 bases between. The CDR3 extends over 16 amino acids. CDR3 in DNA: TGTGCCAGCAGTTCCCCATGGCCGGGCCCGGGCTACGAGCAGTACTTC. It codes for CASSSPWPGPGYEQYF.

The chain carries TRBV9 and TRBJ2-4; 7 bases agree with TRBD1. In germline, CDR1 is SGDLS, CDR2 YYNGEE. This CDR3 has 17 amino acids. Trimming cost V 0 bases and J 2 bases; bases outside gene matches: 8. The DNA for the CDR3 is TGTGCCAGCAGCGTAGAGGTGGGCAGGGGGTCCAAAAACATTCAGTACTTC. Protein product: CASSVEVGRGSKNIQYF.

This clonotype has just a few counts. This chain uses TRBV10-2 with TRBJ2-7; 9 bases map to TRBD1. The CDR3 extends over 14 amino acids. CDR1 and CDR2 from the germline V gene are WSHSY and SAAADI. With V trimmed by 7 bases and J by 2 bases, 6 bases remained unmatched. CDR3 sequence: CASTAGTGTYEQYF. In nucleotides, the CDR3 is TGCGCCAGCACGGCCGGGACAGGGACCTACGAGCAGTACTTC.

The rearrangement links TRBV5-1 to TRBJ2-7; a weak D match, TRBD1 (6 bases). This CDR3 region has 12 residues. Germline V gene sequence: CDR1 SGHRS, CDR2 YFSETQ. V was clipped by 7 bases and J by 4 bases, with 12 bases between them. The CDR3 here is CASGRQGYEQYF. DNA of the CDR3: TGCGCCAGCGGAAGGCAGGGGTACGAGCAGTACTTC. Using reference TRBV5-1 and TRBJ2-7 for the parts outside the CDR3, the full variable domain is KAGVTQTPRYLIKTRGQQVTLSCSPISGHRSVSWYQQTPGQGLQFLFEYFSETQRNKGNFPGRFSGRQFSNSRSEMNVSTLELGDSALYLCASGRQGYEQYFGPGTRLTVT.

This clonotype was counted at least ten times. The chain employs TRBV6-5 and TRBJ2-2, with unresolved D. This CDR3 comprises 15 residues. Germline-derived CDR1 and CDR2 are MNHEY and SVGAGI. V was clipped by 5 bases and J by 5 bases, with 15 bases between them. The CDR3 region is CASSPRVFGTGELFF. The CDR3 DNA sequence: TGTGCCAGCAGTCCTCGCGTATTTGGAACCGGGGAGCTGTTTTTT.

The V gene is TRBV29-1, the J gene TRBJ2-2; D is possibly TRBD2 (5 bases). V was trimmed by 3 bases and J by 6 bases, leaving 17 bases between them. This CDR3 spans 15 amino acids. Germline lookup yields CDR1 SQVTM and CDR2 ANQGSEA. The CDR3 loop is CSVEGLAGNAGELFF. The CDR3 DNA reads as TGCAGCGTTGAGGGCCTAGCAGGAAACGCCGGGGAGCTGTTTTTT.

This clonotype was observed a handful of times. The chain joins TRBV20-1 to TRBJ1-5; maybe TRBD1 (5 bases). The CDR3 sequence is 14 residues long. CDR1 and CDR2 from the germline V gene are DFQATT and SNEGSKA (reference sequence). Deletions cut 0 bases from V and 5 bases from J, with 11 bases between. The CDR3 is CSARDIRVDQPQHF. CDR3 DNA: TGCAGTGCTAGAGATATCAGGGTTGATCAGCCCCAGCATTTT.

The J gene is TRBJ2-4, the V gene TRBV29-1, with 9 positions matching TRBD1. The germline V gene has CDR1 SQVTM and CDR2 ANQGSEA. This CDR3 has 16 residues. V lost 1 base and J lost 1; bases outside the gene matches: 5. The CDR3 loop is CSVEALDRGAKNIQYF. DNA for the CDR3: TGCAGCGTTGAAGCCCTCGACAGGGGGGCCAAAAACATTCAGTACTTC. Drawing the rest from reference TRBV29-1 and TRBJ2-4, the complete variable domain is SAVISQKPSRDICQRGTSLTIQCQVDSQVTMMFWYRQQPGQSLTLIATANQGSEATYESGFVIDKFPISRPNLTFSTLTVSNMSPEDSSIYLCSVEALDRGAKNIQYFGAGTRLSVL.

This clonotype showed up many times. The chain employs TRBV5-1 and TRBJ2-2; 9 positions agree with TRBD2. With V trimmed by 7 bases and J by 4 bases, 8 bases remained unmatched. Germline loops: CDR1 SGHRS, CDR2 YFSETQ. The CDR3 has 15 residues. This chain's CDR3 is CASSALAGSTGELFF. CDR3 DNA sequence: TGCGCCAGCTCAGCCCTAGCGGGAAGCACCGGGGAGCTGTTTTTT.

This chain connects TRBV3-1 to TRBJ2-3; D is uncertain. Trimming pared 1 base from V and 2 bases from J, leaving 7 bases between. Germline CDR1 is LGHDT and CDR2 is YNNKEL (reference sequence). The CDR3 consists of 14 residues. CDR3 DNA sequence: TGTGCCAGCAGCCAAGCTACCTACACAGATACGCAGTATTTT. This codes for CASSQATYTDTQYF.

This clonotype has a handful of counts. This CDR3 is CASRPTAYNEQFF. In DNA, the CDR3 is TGTGCCAGCAGGCCGACGGCATACAATGAGCAGTTCTTC. The chain combines TRBV12-3 or TRBV12-4 with TRBJ2-1; D is ambiguous. The CDR3 spans 13 residues. Trimming left V 6 bases short and J 4 bases short, with 10 bases between.

The rearrangement joins TRBV12-3 or TRBV12-4 to TRBJ2-7; 11 positions agree with TRBD2. The CDR3 sequence is 20 residues long. The V gene end was trimmed by 4 bases and the J gene end by 3 bases; junction bases not matched to a gene: 20. In DNA form, the CDR3 reads TGTGCCAGCAGTTCGACGCGACTAGCGGGGATCTTGAGGCTCAACTACGAGCAGTACTTC. Amino acid sequence: CASSSTRLAGILRLNYEQYF.

This clonotype came up a few times. V and J are TRBV25-1 and TRBJ2-7; D may be TRBD2 (6 bases). CDR1 MGHDK and CDR2 SYGVNS come from the germline V gene. Between the trimmed V and J ends, which lost 6 bases and 3 bases, there was a span of 18 bases. The CDR3 runs 15 residues. The CDR3 spells CASSFIGGGFYEQYF. In DNA form, the CDR3 reads TGTGCCAGCAGCTTCATTGGTGGGGGGTTCTACGAGCAGTACTTC.

Regarding this clonotype: It may be a read error: a sequence one base away is much more abundant. The V gene is TRBV5-1, the J gene TRBJ1-6; D possibly corresponds to TRBD1 (6 bases). CDR1 is SGHRS and CDR2 is YFSETQ in the germline V gene. This CDR3 comprises 17 residues. The CDR3 reads CATSFSLRTGPIETLHF. The CDR3 nucleotides read TGCGCCACCAGCTTTAGTCTGCGTACAGGGCCGATTGAGACCCTCCACTTT.

This chain connects TRBV5-1 to TRBJ2-5; TRBD2 is a possible D gene (5 bases). Trimming stripped 0 bases from V and 4 bases from J, with 7 bases between. Germline V gene data show CDR1 as SGHRS and CDR2 as YFSETQ. The CDR3 is 13 residues long. CDR3 sequence reads: CASSLDLAETQYF. CDR3 DNA: TGCGCCAGCAGCTTGGACCTAGCAGAGACCCAGTACTTC.

This chain joins TRBV6-2 or TRBV6-3 and TRBJ2-7, with TRBD1 identical over 7 bases. V shed 7 bases and J 0 bases; nucleotides not matched to a gene: 6. The germline gives CDR1 MNHEY, CDR2 SVGEGT. CDR3 size: 14 residues. CDR3 in DNA: TGTGCCAGCACCCGGGACAGAATCTCCTACGAGCAGTACTTC. It specifies CASTRDRISYEQYF.